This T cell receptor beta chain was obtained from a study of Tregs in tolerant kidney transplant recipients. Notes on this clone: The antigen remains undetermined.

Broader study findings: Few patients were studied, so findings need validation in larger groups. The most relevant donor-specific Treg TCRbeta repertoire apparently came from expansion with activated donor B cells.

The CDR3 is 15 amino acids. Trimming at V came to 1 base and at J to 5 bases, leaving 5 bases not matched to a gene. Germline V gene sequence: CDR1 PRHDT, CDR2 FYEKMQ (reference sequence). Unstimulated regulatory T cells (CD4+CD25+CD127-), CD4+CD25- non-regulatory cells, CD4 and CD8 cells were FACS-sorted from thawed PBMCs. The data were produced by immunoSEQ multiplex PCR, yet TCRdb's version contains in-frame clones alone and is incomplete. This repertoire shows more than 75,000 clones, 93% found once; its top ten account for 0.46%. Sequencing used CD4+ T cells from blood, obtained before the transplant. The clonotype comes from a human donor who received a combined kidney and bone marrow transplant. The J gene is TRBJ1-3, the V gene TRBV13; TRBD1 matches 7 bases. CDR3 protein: CASSLEGARRNTIYF. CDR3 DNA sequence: TGTGCCAGCAGCTTAGAGGGGGCTAGGCGAAACACCATATATTTT.